These 18 T cell receptor beta chains were sequenced from one sample in a study of immune evolution from preneoplasia to lung adenocarcinoma (dated by TCRdb to the early 2020s). The protocol used for the library was the immunoSEQ multiplex PCR assay. In TCRdb, the immuneACCESS table is reduced to in-frame sequences with V and J assigned. These tables do not hold every clone; where another copy was compared, an unresolved V gene accounts for under half, and the others remain unexplained. Here the sample has about 8,800 clones; 77% occur a single time. Around 6.3% of the sample lies in the top ten. Sequencing was performed on FFPE lung adenocarcinoma in situ tissue. The sample's cell subset or site label is to be understood as: preinvasive adenocarcinoma in situ (AIS). Every receptor here comes from a person between 60 and 80 years old with lung adenocarcinoma.

The chain employs TRBV7-9 and TRBJ1-1, with 9 bases lining up with TRBD1. V was clipped by 0 bases and J by 10 bases; unmatched bases: 9. This CDR3 has 15 residues. In germline, CDR1 is SEHNR, CDR2 FQNEAQ (reference sequence). The CDR3, as DNA: TGTGCCAGCAGCTTAGCGTGGACAGGGGCTAGGGGAGCTTTCTTT. Translation gives CASSLAWTGARGAFF. Variable domain in full (rest from reference TRBV7-9 and TRBJ1-1): DTGVSQNPRHKITKRGQNVTFRCDPISEHNRLYWYRQTLGQGPEFLTYFQNEAQLEKSRLLSDRFSAERPKGSFSTLEIQRTEQGDSAMYLCASSLAWTGARGAFFGQGTRLTVV.

V and J are TRBV6-1 and TRBJ1-2; no reliable D call. Deletions cut 8 bases from V and 7 bases from J, with 20 bases between. Germline V gives CDR1 MNHNS, CDR2 SASEGT. This CDR3 contains 14 residues. DNA for the CDR3: TGTGCCAGCGTGCGTACAGCCTTTCAATCTGGCTACACCTTC. It encodes CASVRTAFQSGYTF.

The CDR3 spells CASSLPAFRGADTDTQYF. In DNA, the CDR3 is TGTGCCAGCAGCTTACCCGCGTTCCGGGGGGCTGATACAGATACGCAGTATTTT. The chain carries TRBV7-6 and TRBJ2-3; a possible D gene is TRBD2 (7 bases). The V gene's germline CDR1 is SGHVS and CDR2 FNYEAQ. The germline V and J ends were trimmed by 2 bases and 3 bases, with 21 bases remaining between them. This CDR3 has 18 residues.

The chain combines TRBV27 with TRBJ1-5, with 10 positions matching TRBD1. Trimming cost V 5 bases and J 4 bases; bases outside gene matches: 5. The CDR3 spans 15 residues. Germline V gene sequence: CDR1 MNHEY, CDR2 SMNVEV (reference sequence). Here the CDR3 reads CASSRDRGGNQPQHF. The CDR3 DNA reads as TGTGCCAGCAGTCGGGACAGGGGCGGGAATCAGCCCCAGCATTTT.

This chain joins TRBV19 and TRBJ1-6; D is undetermined. The germline V and J ends were trimmed by 4 bases and 8 bases, with 21 bases remaining between them. Germline CDR1 and CDR2: LNHDA and SQIVND (reference sequence). This CDR3 has 17 residues. CDR3 in DNA: TGTGCCAGTAGTACCTATAGCCCCCTTGCGGGCTATTCACCCCTCCACTTT. It translates to CASSTYSPLAGYSPLHF.

This chain connects TRBV7-3 to TRBJ1-1; no clear D. The CDR3 is 13 residues long. Germline CDR1 SGHTA, CDR2 FQGTGA. The V end lost 2 bases, the J end lost 0 bases, and 4 bases lay between the germline ends. The CDR3 protein is CASSLYVNTEAFF. The CDR3 DNA reads TGTGCCAGCAGCTTATATGTGAACACTGAAGCTTTCTTT.

This chain uses TRBV6-1 with TRBJ1-2; D possibly corresponds to TRBD1 (5 bases). V was trimmed by 11 bases and J by 3 bases, leaving 7 bases between them. This CDR3 has 10 amino acids. Germline values: CDR1 MNHNS, CDR2 SASEGT. As DNA, the CDR3 is TGTGCCGGGGGGGACTATGGCTACACCTTC. Protein: CAGGDYGYTF.

The chain employs TRBV4-3 and TRBJ1-5; D remains unclear. Germline V gene sequence: CDR1 LGHNA, CDR2 YSLEER. The length of the CDR3 is 16 residues. V lost 0 bases, J lost 4 bases, and 13 bases lay in between. In DNA form, the CDR3 reads TGCGCCAGCAGCCAAGAATTGTCGGCAGTGAATCAGCCCCAGCATTTT. It yields the protein CASSQELSAVNQPQHF.

V is TRBV11-3 and J is TRBJ2-7; D call uncertain. Germline V gene sequence: CDR1 SGHNT, CDR2 YENEEA. Trimming took 0 bases from V and 3 from J, leaving 12 bases between them. This CDR3 is 15 amino acids long. The CDR3 spells CASSLDSTGFYEQYF. The CDR3 DNA reads TGTGCCAGCAGCTTAGATTCTACGGGTTTCTACGAGCAGTACTTC. The variable domain in full, completed from reference TRBV11-3 and TRBJ2-7, reads EAGVVQSPRYKIIEKKQPVAFWCNPISGHNTLYWYLQNLGQGPELLIRYENEEAVDDSQLPKDRFSAERLKGVDSTLKIQPAELGDSAVYLCASSLDSTGFYEQYFGPGTRLTVT.

The V gene is TRBV7-6, the J gene TRBJ1-1; D gene uncertain. Trimming removed 2 bases from V and 2 bases from J, with 6 bases in between. Germline V gene data show CDR1 as SGHVS and CDR2 as FNYEAQ. The length of the CDR3 is 13 residues. The CDR3 loop reads CASSLQSNTEAFF. In DNA form, the CDR3 reads TGTGCCAGCAGCTTACAGAGTAACACTGAAGCTTTCTTT.

The chain combines TRBV4-1 with TRBJ2-7, with TRBD1 identical over 11 bases. Per germline, CDR1 MGHRA and CDR2 YSYEKL. Trimming at V came to 4 bases and at J to 2 bases, leaving 7 bases not matched to a gene. The CDR3 has 16 amino acids. The CDR3: CASSPTGGQGAYEQYF. The CDR3 coding sequence is TGCGCCAGCAGCCCCACAGGGGGACAGGGGGCCTACGAGCAGTACTTC.

J is TRBJ1-4 and V is TRBV10-2; a possible D gene is TRBD1 (5 bases). The CDR3 covers 14 residues. Trimming cost V 3 bases and J 8 bases, with 13 bases left between them. The germline gives CDR1 WSHSY, CDR2 SAAADI. This chain's CDR3 is CASSEEGRGEKLFF. The CDR3 DNA is TGCGCCAGCAGTGAAGAGGGGAGAGGGGAAAAACTGTTTTTT.

In its sample, this clone was seen a few times. The chain is built from TRBV7-2 and TRBJ2-3; D is ambiguous. With 5 bases removed from V and 4 bases from J, the gap between germline ends came to 4 bases. The CDR3 has 11 residues. Germline V lookup: CDR1 SGHTA, CDR2 FQGNSA. The CDR3 DNA sequence: TGTGCCAGCAGCCGGTCAGATACGCAGTATTTT. Residues: CASSRSDTQYF.

This sequence joins TRBV12-5 and TRBJ2-1; D unclear. Germline CDR1 reads LGHNT; CDR2 reads FRNRAP. V was trimmed by 1 base and J by 6 bases, leaving 16 bases between them. The CDR3 sequence is 16 residues long. This CDR3 reads CASGLAGPSAGNEQFF. As DNA, the CDR3 is TGTGCTAGTGGTTTGGCCGGGCCCTCAGCCGGCAATGAGCAGTTCTTC.

This chain links TRBV4-2 with TRBJ1-2; D call uncertain. V was pared by 0 bases and J by 2 bases, with 7 bases between. This CDR3 has 14 amino acids. CDR1 is LGHNA and CDR2 is YNFKEQ in the germline V gene. The CDR3 DNA sequence: TGTGCCAGCAGCCAAGATGATGCGAACTATGGCTACACCTTC. It encodes CASSQDDANYGYTF.

V and J are TRBV6-5 and TRBJ2-5; a possible D gene is TRBD1 (6 bases). Trimming cost V 2 bases and J 5 bases, with 9 bases left between them. There are 13 residues in the CDR3. CDR1 is MNHEY, CDR2 SVGAGI, per germline. CDR3 in amino acids: CASSYNRVETQYF. DNA of the CDR3: TGTGCCAGCAGTTACAACAGGGTTGAGACCCAGTACTTC.

This clone has a handful of counts. The chain carries TRBV14 and TRBJ2-6; tentative D call: TRBD2 (5 bases). There are 15 residues in the CDR3. Per the germline V gene, CDR1 is SGHDN and CDR2 is FVKESK. Trimming left V 4 bases short and J 2 bases short, with 9 bases between. The CDR3 region is CASSPPGTGANVLTF. In nucleotides, the CDR3 is TGTGCCAGCAGCCCCCCGGGAACTGGGGCCAACGTCCTGACTTTC. The whole variable domain, filled in from reference TRBV14 and TRBJ2-6, reads EAGVTQFPSHSVIEKGQTVTLRCDPISGHDNLYWYRRVMGKEIKFLLHFVKESKQDESGMPNNRFLAERTGGTYSTLKVQPAELEDSGVYFCASSPPGTGANVLTFGAGSRLTVL.

This CDR3 reads CASSELRGANTEAFF. DNA of the CDR3: TGTGCCAGCAGTGAATTGCGAGGGGCGAACACTGAAGCTTTCTTT. The gene calls are TRBV2 and TRBJ1-1; perhaps TRBD1 as D (5 bases). The CDR3 consists of 15 residues. Between the trimmed V and J ends, which lost 2 bases and 1 base, there was a span of 11 bases. The germline CDR1 and CDR2 sequences are SNHLY and FYNNEI.